The T cell receptor beta chain described here comes from a study of shared clonotypes between healthy human individuals. Looking at the study overall: The donor group consisted of a couple of women and three men, aged 18 to 49.

Using immunoSEQ multiplex PCR, the repertoire was profiled, and TCRdb retains in-frame clones only, with some absent. The repertoire holds roughly 600,000 clones, with 98% as singletons. This clone is a singleton in its sample. The naive CD8 fraction comprised CD45RO-negative cells positively selected for CCR7 and excluded terminally differentiated effector memory CD45RA+ cells. None of the donors, who were healthy HIV-negative adults, had recently had acute infections or vaccinations. Adult Caucasians living in Nashville, Tennessee made up all of the donors. This CDR3 spans 14 amino acids. V dropped 4 bases and J dropped 1 base, with 11 bases sitting between them. Germline V gene data show CDR1 as SGHTS and CDR2 as YDEGEE.

The TCR comes from a man aged 30-40 years in good health. The gene calls are TRBV5-8 and TRBJ1-1, with TRBD1 as a possible D gene (6 bases). Sequencing input: naive CD8+ T cells sorted from blood. The CDR3 nucleotides are TGTGCCAGCAGCCCTCTGGACAGGAACACTGAAGCTTTCTTT. Translation: CASSPLDRNTEAFF.